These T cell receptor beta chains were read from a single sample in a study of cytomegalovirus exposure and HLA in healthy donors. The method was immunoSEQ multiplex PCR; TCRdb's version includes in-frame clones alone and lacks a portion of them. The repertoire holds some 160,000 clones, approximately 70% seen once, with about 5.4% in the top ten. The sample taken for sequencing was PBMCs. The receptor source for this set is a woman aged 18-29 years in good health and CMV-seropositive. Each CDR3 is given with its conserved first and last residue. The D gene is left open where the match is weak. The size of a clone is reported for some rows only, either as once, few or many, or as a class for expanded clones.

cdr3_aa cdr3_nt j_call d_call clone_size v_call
CASSQMRGRQETQYF TGTGCCAGCAGCCAAATGCGGGGACGTCAAGAGACCCAGTACTTC TRBJ2-5 NA NA TRBV14
CAWSPPGQILAANEKLFF TGTGCCTGGAGTCCCCCGGGACAGATCCTTGCAGCTAATGAAAAACTGTTTTTT TRBJ1-4 TRBD1 few TRBV30
CASSFGQGGKASSGANVLTF TGCGCCAGCAGCTTCGGACAGGGAGGAAAGGCAAGCTCTGGGGCCAACGTCCTGACTTTC TRBJ2-6 TRBD1 NA TRBV5-1
CASSYGAGNYGYTF TGTGCCAGCAGTTACGGGGCAGGGAACTATGGCTACACCTTC TRBJ1-2 NA few TRBV6-5
CASSQESPLSTEAFF TGTGCCAGCAGCCAAGAATCCCCGTTGTCGACTGAAGCTTTCTTT TRBJ1-1 NA few TRBV14
CASSLLWAAAGVDEQYF TGTGCCAGCAGCCTATTATGGGCAGCGGCAGGCGTCGACGAGCAGTACTTC TRBJ2-7 NA NA TRBV11-2
CASRYREGNSYEQYF TGTGCCAGCAGATACCGGGAGGGGAACTCCTACGAGCAGTACTTC TRBJ2-7 TRBD2 NA TRBV28
CASAATEAFF TGTGCCAGCGCCGCGACTGAAGCTTTCTTT TRBJ1-1 NA NA TRBV6-1
CASSLSTPDTQYF TGTGCCAGCAGCTTGAGCACCCCAGATACGCAGTATTTT TRBJ2-3 NA NA TRBV11-3
CASSQWDTYEQYF TGTGCCAGCAGTCAATGGGACACATACGAGCAGTACTTC TRBJ2-7 NA NA TRBV6-5
CASSVLTGKDNEQFF TGTGCCAGCAGTGTATTGACGGGGAAAGACAATGAGCAGTTCTTC TRBJ2-1 NA NA TRBV5-4
CASSQERTGGTDTQYF TGTGCCAGCAGCCAAGAGCGGACAGGAGGCACAGATACGCAGTATTTT TRBJ2-3 TRBD1 NA TRBV4-2
CASSQDLSYEQYF TGCGCCAGCAGCCAAGATCTTTCCTACGAGCAGTACTTC TRBJ2-7 NA once TRBV4-3
CASSLERRSTDTQYF TGTGCCAGCAGCTTAGAGAGGAGGAGCACAGATACGCAGTATTTT TRBJ2-3 NA NA TRBV7-2
CASNSGRGPYNEQFF TGTGCCAGCAACAGCGGTCGGGGTCCCTACAATGAGCAGTTCTTC TRBJ2-1 NA few TRBV27
CATLFRGDNQPQHF TGTGCCACCCTTTTTCGGGGAGACAATCAGCCCCAGCATTTT TRBJ1-5 NA NA TRBV28
CASSQARGFGTQYF TGTGCCAGCAGCCAAGCGCGCGGTTTCGGGACCCAGTACTTC TRBJ2-5 NA NA TRBV7-9
CSAFGGDTQYF TGCAGTGCTTTCGGGGGGGATACGCAGTATTTT TRBJ2-3 TRBD2 NA TRBV20-1
CASSQVGQLNTEAFF TGTGCCAGCAGCCAAGTGGGACAGTTGAACACTGAAGCTTTCTTT TRBJ1-1 TRBD1 NA TRBV4-2
CASSVGASGGMGNEQFF TGTGCCAGCAGCGTAGGTGCTAGCGGGGGGATGGGGAATGAGCAGTTCTTC TRBJ2-1 TRBD2 NA TRBV9
CASSESKDRGGSFAEAFF TGCGCCAGCAGTGAGTCGAAGGACAGGGGGGGATCTTTTGCTGAAGCTTTCTTT TRBJ1-1 TRBD1 NA TRBV10-1
CASSEVLAYDTQYF TGTGCCAGCAGTGAAGTACTAGCTTACGATACGCAGTATTTT TRBJ2-3 NA once TRBV2
CASSQLDGYEQYF TGCGCCAGCAGCCAGCTAGATGGGTACGAGCAGTACTTC TRBJ2-7 NA NA TRBV5-1
CASSYRQGTDTQYF TGTGCCAGCAGCTACCGACAGGGCACAGATACGCAGTATTTT TRBJ2-3 NA NA TRBV13
CASSDISEQFF TGTGCCAGCAGTGACATCTCTGAGCAGTTCTTC TRBJ2-1 NA few TRBV11-2
CAWAFPPGQERFYEQYF TGTGCCTGGGCATTTCCCCCGGGACAGGAGAGGTTCTACGAGCAGTACTTC TRBJ2-7 TRBD1 NA TRBV30
CASSHPQGTTDTQYF TGCGCCAGCAGTCACCCACAGGGGACCACAGATACGCAGTATTTT TRBJ2-3 TRBD1 NA TRBV4-1
CASSDLYVSDRNHGYTF TGTGCCAGCAGTGACCTTTATGTTTCGGACAGAAATCATGGCTACACCTTC TRBJ1-2 NA NA TRBV2
CASSQGHSSGNTIYF TGCGCCAGCAGCCAAGGGCACAGCTCTGGAAACACCATATATTTT TRBJ1-3 NA NA TRBV4-3
CASSLVRGTWTGSNQPQHF TGTGCCAGCAGCCTTGTCCGGGGCACGTGGACAGGGAGCAATCAGCCCCAGCATTTT TRBJ1-5 TRBD1 few TRBV5-8
CASSRAEGYEQYF TGCGCCAGCAGTAGGGCAGAGGGTTACGAGCAGTACTTC TRBJ2-7 NA NA TRBV5-1
CASGGHPNTEAFF TGTGCTAGTGGGGGACACCCGAACACTGAAGCTTTCTTT TRBJ1-1 NA NA TRBV12-5
CASSQDGSIRGVEQYF TGCGCCAGCAGCCAAGACGGGTCAATTCGTGGCGTCGAGCAGTACTTC TRBJ2-7 NA NA TRBV4-3
CASSHNGQGSYGYTF TGCGCCAGCAGCCATAATGGACAGGGGAGCTATGGCTACACCTTC TRBJ1-2 TRBD1 NA TRBV4-3
CSSSLEGSGAIGEQYF TGTTCCAGCAGCTTAGAAGGTAGCGGGGCCATAGGGGAGCAGTACTTC TRBJ2-7 TRBD2 few TRBV7-9
CASSSKAGGLNEQFF TGTGCCAGTAGTTCAAAAGCGGGGGGGTTGAATGAGCAGTTCTTC TRBJ2-1 TRBD2 few TRBV19
CASSPAQYSYNEQFF TGTGCCAGCTCACCGGCCCAATACTCCTACAATGAGCAGTTCTTC TRBJ2-1 NA NA TRBV18
CASSETGPDTQYF TGTGCCAGCAGTGAAACAGGGCCAGATACGCAGTATTTT TRBJ2-3 NA NA TRBV6-1
CASSPPGITTNEQFF TGTGCCAGCAGCCCCCCGGGGATTACGACCAATGAGCAGTTCTTC TRBJ2-1 NA few TRBV9
CASSPSLGAGAFF TGTGCCAGCTCACCATCCTTGGGGGCTGGAGCTTTCTTT TRBJ1-1 NA few TRBV18
CASSTRQGAGNYGYTF TGTGCCAGTAGTACCAGGCAGGGAGCGGGTAACTATGGCTACACCTTC TRBJ1-2 NA NA TRBV19
CASSLGGTGLSYEQYF TGTGCCAGCAGCTTAGGGGGGACAGGTCTCTCCTACGAGCAGTACTTC TRBJ2-7 TRBD1 few TRBV11-1
CASSQEYRAGGYGYTF TGTGCCAGCAGCCAAGAGTACCGGGCTGGAGGCTATGGCTACACCTTC TRBJ1-2 NA NA TRBV4-2